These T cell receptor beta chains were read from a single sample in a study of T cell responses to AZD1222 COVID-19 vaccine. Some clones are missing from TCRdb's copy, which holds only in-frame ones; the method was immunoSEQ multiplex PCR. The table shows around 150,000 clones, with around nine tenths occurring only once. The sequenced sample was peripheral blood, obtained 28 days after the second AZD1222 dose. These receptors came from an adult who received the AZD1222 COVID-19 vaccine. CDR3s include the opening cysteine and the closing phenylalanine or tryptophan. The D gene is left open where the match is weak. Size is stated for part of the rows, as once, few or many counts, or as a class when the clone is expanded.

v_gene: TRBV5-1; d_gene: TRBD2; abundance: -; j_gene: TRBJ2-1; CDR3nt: TGCGCCAGCAGCTTGACTAGCGGAGTTACGGATGAGCAGTTCTTC; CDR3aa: CASSLTSGVTDEQFF
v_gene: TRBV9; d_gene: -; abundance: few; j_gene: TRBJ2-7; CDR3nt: TGTGCCAGGCCTAGACGGGGTAGAGGGGGTCCCTCCGAGCAGTACTTC; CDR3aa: CARPRRGRGGPSEQYF
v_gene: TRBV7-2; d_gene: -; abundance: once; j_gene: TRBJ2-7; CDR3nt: TGTGCCAGCAGGGGGGTGGACAACCCCTACGAGCAGTACTTC; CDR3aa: CASRGVDNPYEQYF
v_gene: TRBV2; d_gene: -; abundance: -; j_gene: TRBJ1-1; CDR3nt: TGTGCCAGCAGCGACCGGGACACTGAAGCTTTCTTT; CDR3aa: CASSDRDTEAFF
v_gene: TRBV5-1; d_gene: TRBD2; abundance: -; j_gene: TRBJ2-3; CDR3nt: TGCGCCAGCAGCTTGAGCGGGACCTCCACAGATACGCAGTATTTT; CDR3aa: CASSLSGTSTDTQYF
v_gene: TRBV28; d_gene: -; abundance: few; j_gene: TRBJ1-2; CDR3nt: TGTGCCAGCAGCACCCCCGCGGGCTACACCTTC; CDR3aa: CASSTPAGYTF
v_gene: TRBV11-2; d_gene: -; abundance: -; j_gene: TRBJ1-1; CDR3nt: TGTGCCAGCAGCCGTGGGGCAGGACCCCACACTGAAGCTTTCTTT; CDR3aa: CASSRGAGPHTEAFF
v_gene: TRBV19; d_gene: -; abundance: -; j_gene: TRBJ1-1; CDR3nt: TGTGCCAGTAGTGCCTTTATGAACACTGAAGCTTTCTTT; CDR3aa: CASSAFMNTEAFF
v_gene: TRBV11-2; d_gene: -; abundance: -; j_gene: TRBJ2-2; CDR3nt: TGTGCCAGCAGCTTACGTGGGTCCGGGGAGCTGTTTTTT; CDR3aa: CASSLRGSGELFF
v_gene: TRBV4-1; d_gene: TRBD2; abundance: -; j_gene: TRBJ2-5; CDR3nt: TGCGCCAGCAGCCAAGATAAGGCTAGCGGGAGGGCCCTGGAAGAGACCCAGTACTTC; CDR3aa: CASSQDKASGRALEETQYF
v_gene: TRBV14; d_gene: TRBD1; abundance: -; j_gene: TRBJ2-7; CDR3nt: TGTGCCAGCAGCCCCACAGGGGGCTACTACGAGCAGTACTTC; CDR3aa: CASSPTGGYYEQYF
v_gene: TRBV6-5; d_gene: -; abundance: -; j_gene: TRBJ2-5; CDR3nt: TGTGCCAGCAGTTACTCGACCAGCAGGGAGACCCAGTACTTC; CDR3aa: CASSYSTSRETQYF
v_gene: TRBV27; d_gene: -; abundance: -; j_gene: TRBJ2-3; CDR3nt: TGTGCCAGCAGTTGGTCAAGATGGGCAACAGATACGCAGTATTTT; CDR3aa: CASSWSRWATDTQYF